Here is one T cell receptor (beta chain) with its context. With 0 bases clipped from V and 14 bases from J, the junction kept 4 bases outside the gene matches. CDR1 and CDR2 from the germline V gene are GTSNPN and SVGIG (reference sequence). The CDR3 extends over 13 amino acids. Preparation of the TCRbeta library was carried out with unique molecular identifiers. In TCRdb, the PCR reads were re-called with MiXCR into one record per CDR3 protein. The sample lists about 610,000 distinct CDR3 sequences; 10% to 13% were seen once. This specimen comes from a study of T-cell reconstitution after alpha-beta-depleted transplantation in children.

The TCR comes from a human donor who donated a stem cell graft to a child with acute myeloid leukemia. V gene TRBV30 combines with J gene TRBJ2-1; 13 bases are a match to TRBD2. Sequenced here: PBMCs from the stem cell graft donor, sampled from the stem cell graft. CDR3 loop: CAWSVLAGGPKFF. CDR3 DNA sequence: TGTGCCTGGAGTGTACTAGCGGGAGGGCCGAAGTTCTTC.